This T cell receptor beta chain was retrieved from a study of blood T cell repertoires in COVID-19. Study as a whole: The United States, Italy and Spain were the sources of the acute and convalescent COVID-19 samples. The cDNA or gDNA used as material had been derived from T cells, B-cell-depleted T cells, or PBMCs.

Germline values: CDR1 MGHRA, CDR2 YSYEKL. The CDR3 contains 16 residues. Losses at the gene ends were 4 bases for V and 0 bases for J; bases not matched to a gene: 5. In the original processing: Amplification of reference gene primers provided the estimated nucleated cell counts. This table comes from immunoSEQ multiplex PCR, and its TCRdb copy is limited to in-frame clones, with some not included. D and trimming were read from the DNA, whereas the V and J calls and clone size are those reported in that table. The table lists 40,000 to 50,000 clones, about 86% of them singletons. The sequencing input was peripheral blood. This chain links TRBV4-1 with TRBJ2-2, with 7 bases aligning to TRBD2. The receptor's source is a man in his forties or fifties with active COVID-19. Here the CDR3 reads CASSLLAGANTGELFF. The CDR3 DNA reads as TGCGCCAGCAGCCTTTTAGCGGGCGCGAACACCGGGGAGCTGTTTTTT.